One sample yielded the 17 T cell receptor beta chains listed below, sequenced in a study of cytomegalovirus exposure and HLA in healthy donors. TCRdb's copy holds only in-frame clones and misses some; the assay was immunoSEQ multiplex PCR. The data show 250,000 to 300,000 clones, roughly 89% seen once. Sequenced material: PBMCs. These receptors all stem from a woman younger than 35 in good health and CMV-seronegative.

The J gene is TRBJ1-2, the V gene TRBV28; 7 nucleotides align to TRBD1. Losses at the gene ends were 6 bases for V and 4 bases for J; bases not matched to a gene: 8. This CDR3 comprises 14 residues. Per germline, CDR1 MDHEN and CDR2 SYDVKM. The CDR3 DNA reads as TGTGCCAGCAGCGAGACAGGGCTGCTCTATGGCTACACCTTC. Translating it yields CASSETGLLYGYTF.

The rearrangement links TRBV28 to TRBJ1-2; 10 bases agree with TRBD1. With 6 bases clipped from V and 3 bases from J, the junction kept 4 bases outside the gene matches. Germline-derived CDR1 and CDR2 are MDHEN and SYDVKM. This CDR3 region has 14 residues. CDR3: CASSRGTGDYGYTF. The CDR3 DNA is TGTGCCAGCAGCCGGGGGACAGGGGACTATGGCTACACCTTC.

J is TRBJ1-6 and V is TRBV28; 9 bases are shared with TRBD1. The CDR3 is made up of 16 amino acids. Germline CDR1 reads MDHEN; CDR2 reads SYDVKM. Trimming at V came to 5 bases and at J to 4 bases, leaving 6 bases not matched to a gene. CDR3 nucleotides: TGTGCCAGCAGTGGACCGGGACAGGGATATAATTCACCCCTCCACTTT. Protein product: CASSGPGQGYNSPLHF.

This rearrangement joins TRBV28 to TRBJ2-3; 9 bases are a match to TRBD2. Germline lookup yields CDR1 MDHEN and CDR2 SYDVKM. This CDR3 has 16 amino acids. V lost 6 bases, J lost 3 bases, and 10 bases stayed unmatched. The CDR3 is CASRKRGGALTDTQYF. In DNA form, the CDR3 reads TGTGCCAGCAGGAAACGCGGGGGGGCGTTGACAGATACGCAGTATTTT.

Here the CDR3 reads CASSHDRQGLVEKLFF. CDR3 DNA sequence: TGCGCCAGCAGCCACGATAGACAGGGTCTCGTTGAAAAACTGTTTTTT. The chain uses TRBV4-1 and TRBJ1-4; 7 bases agree with TRBD1. The CDR3 length is 16 residues. The trim removed 3 bases at V and 7 bases at J, leaving 11 bases unmatched. From germline, CDR1 is MGHRA and CDR2 YSYEKL.

V gene TRBV4-2 combines with J gene TRBJ1-2, with 9 bases that match TRBD1. With V trimmed by 1 base and J by 9 bases, 12 bases remained unmatched. The CDR3 has 16 amino acids. In germline, CDR1 is LGHNA, CDR2 YNFKEQ. This CDR3 reads CASSQVATQGALSYTF. The CDR3 DNA follows: TGTGCCAGCAGCCAAGTTGCTACACAGGGGGCTTTGAGCTACACCTTC.

The chain is built from TRBV7-9 and TRBJ2-2; no clear D. V shed 5 bases and J shed 0 bases, with 16 bases lying between them. Germline V gene sequence: CDR1 SEHNR, CDR2 FQNEAQ (reference sequence). The CDR3 sequence is 17 residues long. The CDR3 DNA follows: TGTGCCAGCAGCCCCGTGGGCCGTCGGACGAACACCGGGGAGCTGTTTTTT. Translation: CASSPVGRRTNTGELFF.

DNA of the CDR3: TGTGCCAGCAGCAACGGCGGTAGCACAGATACGCAGTATTTT. Amino acid sequence: CASSNGGSTDTQYF. The chain has TRBV5-4 and TRBJ2-3; D is unresolved. Germline CDR1 reads SGHNT; CDR2 reads YYREEE (reference sequence). The germline V and J ends were trimmed by 4 bases and 0 bases, with 9 bases remaining between them. The CDR3 loop spans 14 amino acids.

The V gene is TRBV6-6, the J gene TRBJ2-1; 8 bases agree with TRBD1. This CDR3 is 14 amino acids long. Germline V gene data show CDR1 as MNHNY and CDR2 as SVGAGI (reference sequence). With 6 bases clipped from V and 7 bases from J, the junction kept 8 bases outside the gene matches. CDR3 amino acids: CASRYGQGGNEQFF. CDR3 DNA sequence: TGTGCCAGCAGATATGGACAGGGAGGTAATGAGCAGTTCTTC.

Note on this clone: Other DNA sequences in the same sample also yield this CDR3. The chain employs TRBV19 and TRBJ1-5; no reliable D call. Per the germline V gene, CDR1 is LNHDA and CDR2 is SQIVND (reference sequence). Trimming stripped 5 bases from V and 3 bases from J, with 8 bases between. The CDR3 covers 13 residues. The CDR3 loop is CASSLQVNQPQHF. The CDR3 DNA reads TGTGCCAGTAGTCTCCAGGTCAATCAGCCCCAGCATTTT. Based on the CDR3 plus reference TRBV19 and TRBJ1-5, the full variable domain is DGGITQSPKYLFRKEGQNVTLSCEQNLNHDAMYWYRQDPGQGLRLIYYSQIVNDFQKGDIAEGYSVSREKKESFPLTVTSAQKNPTAFYLCASSLQVNQPQHFGDGTRLSIL.

The rearrangement uses TRBV6-5 and TRBJ1-4; a weak D match, TRBD1 (5 bases). This CDR3 has 16 residues. In germline, CDR1 is MNHEY, CDR2 SVGAGI. V dropped 2 bases and J dropped 2 bases, with 12 bases sitting between them. The CDR3, as DNA: TGTGCCAGCAGTTACCTAGGGGCGCGTACTAATGAAAAACTGTTTTTT. Amino acid sequence: CASSYLGARTNEKLFF.

This clone appeared a single time. CDR3: CASSYSGDPGREQYF. The CDR3 nucleotides read TGTGCCAGCAGTTACTCGGGCGACCCCGGGAGGGAGCAGTACTTC. The chain has TRBV6-5 and TRBJ2-7, with 7 positions matching TRBD2. The germline V gene encodes CDR1 MNHEY and CDR2 SVGAGI. CDR3 size: 15 residues. J gave up 7 bases and V 0 bases, and 9 bases lay outside the gene matches.

The chain employs TRBV6-6 and TRBJ2-7, with D perhaps TRBD1 (6 bases). The length of the CDR3 is 15 residues. Germline V gene lookup returns CDR1 MNHNY and CDR2 SVGAGI (reference sequence). V was clipped by 3 bases and J by 2 bases, with 14 bases between them. CDR3 sequence: CASSYRDTPTYEQYF. Here the CDR3 DNA reads TGTGCCAGCAGTTATAGGGACACACCAACCTACGAGCAGTACTTC.

The V gene is TRBV6-7, the J gene TRBJ1-1; D not certain. TRBV6-7 is filed as an ORF, its function uncertain. Trimming removed 9 bases from V and 0 bases from J, with 11 bases in between. The CDR3 runs 13 residues. The CDR3 DNA reads as TGTGCCAGTCAGATTACAGTGAACACTGAAGCTTTCTTT. As protein: CASQITVNTEAFF.

The chain uses TRBV28 and TRBJ1-1, with D perhaps matching TRBD1 (6 bases). Germline assignment: CDR1 MDHEN and CDR2 SYDVKM. The CDR3 contains 14 residues. V was pared by 1 base and J by 6 bases, with 12 bases between. The CDR3 is CASSLFRGGSEAFF. CDR3 sequence (DNA): TGTGCCAGCAGTTTATTTAGGGGGGGGTCTGAAGCTTTCTTT.

About this clone: Additional DNA sequences in this sample encode the identical CDR3. This chain links TRBV27 with TRBJ1-1, with no clear D. V was shortened by 2 bases and J by 0 bases, with 4 bases between the two germline ends. This CDR3 contains 13 residues. The germline V gene has CDR1 MNHEY and CDR2 SMNVEV (reference sequence). CDR3 DNA sequence: TGTGCCAGCAGTTTAAGCCTGAACACTGAAGCTTTCTTT. Protein product: CASSLSLNTEAFF.

This chain uses TRBV2 with TRBJ1-4, with 7 bases matching TRBD1. V shed 5 bases and J 0 bases; nucleotides not matched to a gene: 9. This CDR3 contains 17 residues. Germline values: CDR1 SNHLY, CDR2 FYNNEI. The CDR3 region has the DNA TGTGCCAGCAGTACCCCGGGACAGCTAACAACTAATGAAAAACTGTTTTTT. Amino acid sequence: CASSTPGQLTTNEKLFF.